The next 18 T cell receptor beta chains were all read from a single sample in a study of T cell changes during pregnancy in multiple sclerosis (dated by TCRdb to the late 2010s). The library came from the immunoSEQ multiplex PCR assay. This immuneACCESS table, as held by TCRdb, lists in-frame sequences with V and J called but not all clones. Of the missing ones, under half trace to an unresolved V gene in checked studies; the others have no known cause. For this sample the table gives tens of thousands of clones, of which over 85% were detected only once. Less than 0.75% of the sample lies in the top ten. Sequenced here: peripheral blood, sampled in the second trimester of pregnancy. Receptor source: a female donor in good health, enrolled as a control in a pregnancy study.

This chain links TRBV30 with TRBJ2-1; D might be TRBD2 (7 bases). Germline V gene lookup returns CDR1 GTSNPN and CDR2 SVGIG (reference sequence). Trimming removed 4 bases at V and 2 bases at J, with 12 bases between. This CDR3 has 14 residues. The DNA of the CDR3 is TGTGCCTGGAACGGGGGGACACCCTACAATGAGCAGTTCTTC. Translated: CAWNGGTPYNEQFF.

The gene calls are TRBV28 and TRBJ1-5, with D unresolved. V lost 3 bases and J lost 7, with 10 bases in between. CDR1 is MDHEN, CDR2 SYDVKM, per germline. The CDR3 spans 13 residues. The CDR3 region has the DNA TGTGCCAGCAGTTTGCACAGCCCACAGCCCCAGCATTTT. Its protein product is CASSLHSPQPQHF.

This chain links TRBV11-2 with TRBJ2-7; D remains unclear. Germline assignment: CDR1 SGHAT and CDR2 FQNNGV. This CDR3 has 12 amino acids. Trimming cost V 1 base and J 12 bases, with 13 bases left between them. The CDR3 coding sequence is TGTGCCAGCAGCTTAGTCTATTCAGGCATGTACTTC. Translating it yields CASSLVYSGMYF.

The J gene is TRBJ1-4, the V gene TRBV9; D gene uncertain. This CDR3 has 14 amino acids. Germline V CDR1 and CDR2: SGDLS, YYNGEE. V lost 0 bases, J lost 8 bases, and 11 bases lay in between. This chain's CDR3 is CASSVATGNEKLFF. Written as DNA, the CDR3 is TGTGCCAGCAGCGTAGCTACGGGGAACGAAAAACTGTTTTTT.

The chain links TRBV7-3 to TRBJ1-1; 8 nucleotides match TRBD1. J was trimmed by 4 bases and V by 8 bases; bases with no gene match: 9. Germline assignment: CDR1 SGHTA and CDR2 FQGTGA. The CDR3 is 14 residues long. The CDR3: CASSPGTGSTEAFF. In DNA, the CDR3 is TGTGCCAGCTCCCCCGGGACAGGAAGCACTGAAGCTTTCTTT.

The chain combines TRBV5-4 with TRBJ1-6; TRBD1 might be the D (6 bases). Germline V gene sequence: CDR1 SGHNT, CDR2 YYREEE (reference sequence). The CDR3 covers 15 residues. V lost 4 bases, J lost 6 bases, and 14 bases lay in between. CDR3 in amino acids: CASSLRTAVNSPLHF. CDR3 in DNA: TGTGCCAGCAGCCTGCGGACAGCAGTTAATTCACCCCTCCACTTT.

This rearrangement joins TRBV19 to TRBJ1-1, with a tentative D call TRBD1 (6 bases). The CDR3 runs 13 residues. In germline, CDR1 is LNHDA, CDR2 SQIVND (reference sequence). V gave up 8 bases and J gave up 0 bases, with 10 bases separating them. This CDR3 is CASSDSVNTEAFF. The CDR3 DNA reads TGTGCCAGTTCGGACAGCGTGAACACTGAAGCTTTCTTT.

V usage is TRBV7-2 and J usage is TRBJ2-5; 10 bases map to TRBD1. Germline assignment: CDR1 SGHTA and CDR2 FQGNSA. CDR3 length: 15 amino acids. J was trimmed by 3 bases and V by 5 bases; bases with no gene match: 6. Here the CDR3 reads CASSRPGQGKETQYF. In DNA, the CDR3 is TGTGCCAGCAGCCGACCGGGACAGGGGAAAGAGACCCAGTACTTC.

This sequence joins TRBV14 and TRBJ2-5; unclear D gene. Germline lookup yields CDR1 SGHDN and CDR2 FVKESK. This CDR3 has 14 amino acids. The V and J ends lost 2 bases and 5 bases respectively, with 12 bases between them. The CDR3 reads CASSQLTASETQYF. The DNA for the CDR3 is TGTGCCAGCAGCCAATTAACAGCATCGGAGACCCAGTACTTC.

The chain combines TRBV5-4 with TRBJ2-4, with TRBD1 identical over 12 bases. Germline assignment: CDR1 SGHNT and CDR2 YYREEE (reference sequence). The CDR3 loop spans 20 amino acids. The V gene end was trimmed by 4 bases and the J gene end by 0 bases; junction bases not matched to a gene: 14. The CDR3 loop reads CASSERAGTGGLLAKNIQYF. CDR3 DNA sequence: TGTGCCAGCAGCGAAAGGGCCGGGACAGGGGGCTTACTAGCCAAAAACATTCAGTACTTC.

This chain links TRBV30 with TRBJ1-1; D is undetermined. The CDR3 runs to 14 residues. Germline CDR1 and CDR2: GTSNPN and SVGIG (reference sequence). V was trimmed by 2 bases and J by 5 bases, leaving 15 bases between them. CDR3 sequence (DNA): TGTGCCTGGAGTAGAGAGGGCAGTTGGACTGAAGCTTTCTTT. This translates into CAWSREGSWTEAFF. The entire variable domain, with the rest obtained from reference TRBV30 and TRBJ1-1, is as follows: SQTIHQWPATLVQPVGSPLSLECTVEGTSNPNLYWYRQAAGRGLQLLFYSVGIGQISSEVPQNLSASRPQDRQFILSSKKLLLSDSGFYLCAWSREGSWTEAFFGQGTRLTVV.

The J gene is TRBJ1-2, the V gene TRBV6-7, with D possibly TRBD1 on 5 matching bases. TRBV6-7 is an open reading frame whose function is uncertain. Trimming took 5 bases from V and 0 from J, leaving 16 bases between them. The CDR3 loop spans 16 amino acids. CDR3 bases: TGTGCCAGCAGTGGACAACCACCGCCAGCTAACTATGGCTACACCTTC. Its protein product is CASSGQPPPANYGYTF.

The rearrangement joins TRBV19 to TRBJ1-2, with D possibly TRBD1 on 5 matching bases. CDR3 length equals 12 residues. Trimming stripped 7 bases from V and 6 bases from J, with 12 bases between. CDR1 is LNHDA, CDR2 SQIVND, per germline (reference sequence). The CDR3 spells CASTGRVDGYTF. CDR3 coding DNA: TGTGCCAGTACCGGCAGGGTGGATGGCTACACCTTC.

The rearrangement joins TRBV21-1 to TRBJ1-1; the table's D call, TRBD1, was not checked against the DNA. TRBV21-1 is marked as a pseudogene. The CDR3 has 18 amino acids. Here the CDR3 DNA reads TGTGCCAGCAGCAAAGCGAGAGGACAGCCTGGCGTGAACACTGAAGCTTTCTTT. Translating it yields CASSKARGQPGVNTEAFF.

This rearrangement joins TRBV2 to TRBJ1-1, with a possible D match to TRBD1 (6 bases). The ends were cut back, 4 bases at V and 0 bases at J, with 12 bases in the middle. CDR3 length: 15 residues. Germline lookup yields CDR1 SNHLY and CDR2 FYNNEI. The CDR3 DNA is TGTGCCAGCAGTGCTGACAGGATTTTGAACACTGAAGCTTTCTTT. Its translation: CASSADRILNTEAFF.

This clone was detected only a few times. V usage is TRBV9 and J usage is TRBJ1-6; perhaps TRBD1 as D (5 bases). The CDR3 covers 12 residues. The V and J ends lost 0 bases and 10 bases respectively, with 5 bases between them. CDR1 and CDR2 (germline): SGDLS, YYNGEE. The CDR3 region has the DNA TGTGCCAGCAGCGTAGGGGGCTCACCCCTCCACTTT. This translates into CASSVGGSPLHF.

The V gene is TRBV7-9, the J gene TRBJ2-1; 9 bases align to TRBD1. This CDR3 has 15 residues. Per germline, CDR1 SEHNR and CDR2 FQNEAQ (reference sequence). The V gene end was trimmed by 4 bases and the J gene end by 7 bases; junction bases not matched to a gene: 8. CDR3 protein: CASSSPGQGSNEQFF. The DNA of the CDR3 is TGTGCCAGCAGCTCACCGGGACAGGGTTCTAATGAGCAGTTCTTC.

J is TRBJ1-1 and V is TRBV27; a possible D gene is TRBD1 (6 bases). V lost 4 bases and J lost 6, with 15 bases in between. This CDR3 has 14 amino acids. The germline gives CDR1 MNHEY, CDR2 SMNVEV (reference sequence). The DNA of the CDR3 is TGTGCCAGCAGTTGGGGAGGGGGTAAACCTGAAGCTTTCTTT. Its translation: CASSWGGGKPEAFF.